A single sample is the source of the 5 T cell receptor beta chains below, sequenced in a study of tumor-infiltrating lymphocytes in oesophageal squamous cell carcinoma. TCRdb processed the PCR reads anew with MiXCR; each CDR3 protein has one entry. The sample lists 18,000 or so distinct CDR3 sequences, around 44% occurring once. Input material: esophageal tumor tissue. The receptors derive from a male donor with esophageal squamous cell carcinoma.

The CDR3 DNA reads as TGTGCCAGCAGCTTCCCGACTAGCGGGGTCGGTGAGCAGTACTTC. Its translation: CASSFPTSGVGEQYF. The gene calls are TRBV7-6 and TRBJ2-5, with 11 bases that match TRBD2. Germline-derived CDR1 and CDR2 are SGHVS and FNYEAQ. Trimming at V came to 3 bases and at J to 11 bases, leaving 11 bases not matched to a gene. The CDR3 spans 15 residues.

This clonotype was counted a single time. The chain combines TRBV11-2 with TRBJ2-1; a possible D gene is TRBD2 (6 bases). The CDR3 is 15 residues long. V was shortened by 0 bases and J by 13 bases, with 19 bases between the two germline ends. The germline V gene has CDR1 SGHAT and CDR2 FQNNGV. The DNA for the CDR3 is TGTGCCAGCAGCTTAGATGCTAGCGTAGTCGAGACCCAGTTCTTC. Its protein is CASSLDASVVETQFF.

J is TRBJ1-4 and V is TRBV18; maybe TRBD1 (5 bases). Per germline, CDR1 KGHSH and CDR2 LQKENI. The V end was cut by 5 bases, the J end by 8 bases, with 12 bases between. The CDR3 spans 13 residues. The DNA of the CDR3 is TGTGCCAGCTCAGCGACCGAGGGGGAAAAACTGTTTTTT. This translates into CASSATEGEKLFF.

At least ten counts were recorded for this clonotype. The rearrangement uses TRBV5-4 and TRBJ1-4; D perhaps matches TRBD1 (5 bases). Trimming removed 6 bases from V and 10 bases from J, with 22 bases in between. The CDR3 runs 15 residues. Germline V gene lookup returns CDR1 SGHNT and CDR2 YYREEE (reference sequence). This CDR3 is CASTHSNEATGKLFF. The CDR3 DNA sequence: TGTGCCAGCACCCACTCAAATGAGGCTACAGGAAAACTGTTTTTT.

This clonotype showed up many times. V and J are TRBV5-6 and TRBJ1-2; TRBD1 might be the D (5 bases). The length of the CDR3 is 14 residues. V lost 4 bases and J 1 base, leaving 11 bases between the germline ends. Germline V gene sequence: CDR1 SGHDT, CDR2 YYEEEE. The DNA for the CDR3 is TGTGCCAGCAGCCCCGACAGAATTAACTATGGCTACACCTTC. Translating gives CASSPDRINYGYTF.